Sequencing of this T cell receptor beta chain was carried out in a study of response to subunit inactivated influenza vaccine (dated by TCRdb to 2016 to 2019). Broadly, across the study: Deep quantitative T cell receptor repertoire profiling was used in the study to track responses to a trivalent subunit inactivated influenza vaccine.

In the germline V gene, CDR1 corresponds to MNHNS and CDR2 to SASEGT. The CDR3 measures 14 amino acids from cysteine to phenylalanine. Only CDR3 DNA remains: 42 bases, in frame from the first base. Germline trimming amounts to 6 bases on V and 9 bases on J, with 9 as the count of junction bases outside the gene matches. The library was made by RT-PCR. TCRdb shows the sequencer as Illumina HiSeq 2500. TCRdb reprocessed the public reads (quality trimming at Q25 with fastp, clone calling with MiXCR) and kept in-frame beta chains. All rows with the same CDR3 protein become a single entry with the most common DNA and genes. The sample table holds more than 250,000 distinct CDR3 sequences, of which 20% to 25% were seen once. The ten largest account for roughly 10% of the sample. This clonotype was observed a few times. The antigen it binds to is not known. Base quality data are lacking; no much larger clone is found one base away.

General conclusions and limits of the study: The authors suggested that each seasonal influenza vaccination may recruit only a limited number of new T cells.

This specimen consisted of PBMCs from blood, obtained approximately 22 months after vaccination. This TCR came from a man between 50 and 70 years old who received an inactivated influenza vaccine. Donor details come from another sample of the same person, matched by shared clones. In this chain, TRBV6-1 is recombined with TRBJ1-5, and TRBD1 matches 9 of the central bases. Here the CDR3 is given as CASSRGQGTSPQHF. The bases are TGTGCCAGCAGCCGGGGACAGGGAACCTCGCCCCAGCATTTT.